The source of this T cell receptor beta chain is a study of CD8+CD57+ T cells in acquired aplastic anemia. Study details: Sorted CD4+ and CD8+ cells gave an average of approximately 3 ug of DNA.

All sequencing subjects had displayed CD8+CD57+ cell expansion on flow cytometry. Patients uniformly had severe acquired aplastic anemia. Genomic DNA provided the template from which TCR beta VDJ and CDR3 profiles were obtained. TCRdb used MiXCR to reprocess the reads, holding one entry per CDR3 protein. The repertoire holds approximately 57,000 distinct CDR3 sequences, with around 50% as singletons. Trimming removed 0 bases at V and 4 bases at J, with 8 bases between. CDR3 length: 14 amino acids. Germline V gene data show CDR1 as MNHEY and CDR2 as SVGAGI. This clonotype was detected a few times. The target antigen is unknown. Findings and caveats of the study: There were fewer than 35 CD8+ CDR3 sequences that occurred in both patients and controls.

The sample taken for sequencing was sorted CD4+, CD8+, or CD8+CD57+ T cells (not recorded which) from PBMCs. The genes are TRBV6-5 and TRBJ2-3; D is ambiguous. The sequence derives from a human donor with aplastic anemia. Written as DNA, the CDR3 is TGTGCCAGCAGTTACTCGAGTTGGGCAGATACGCAGTATTTT. Protein: CASSYSSWADTQYF.